This TCR beta chain stems from a study of T-cell reconstitution after alpha-beta-depleted transplantation in children. Ten or more counts support this clonotype. The DNA is left out, because the CDR3 cannot be placed on it with certainty; the CDR3 is given as TCRdb lists it. The length of the CDR3 is 15 amino acids, counting both ends. Unique molecular identifiers were incorporated when the TCRbeta library was constructed. TCRdb reprocessed the PCR reads via MiXCR and lists one record per CDR3 protein. The repertoire holds some 250,000 distinct CDR3 sequences, with around 12% as singletons. Material: PBMCs from the stem cell graft donor, obtained from the stem cell graft. The V gene is TRBV21-1, the J gene TRBJ1-2; the table gives TRBD1 as D, unverified against the DNA. TRBV21-1 corresponds to a pseudogene. This TCR was recovered from a human donor who donated a stem cell graft to a child with acute lymphoblastic leukemia. The CDR3 loop reads CASSKVGQGTGGYTF.